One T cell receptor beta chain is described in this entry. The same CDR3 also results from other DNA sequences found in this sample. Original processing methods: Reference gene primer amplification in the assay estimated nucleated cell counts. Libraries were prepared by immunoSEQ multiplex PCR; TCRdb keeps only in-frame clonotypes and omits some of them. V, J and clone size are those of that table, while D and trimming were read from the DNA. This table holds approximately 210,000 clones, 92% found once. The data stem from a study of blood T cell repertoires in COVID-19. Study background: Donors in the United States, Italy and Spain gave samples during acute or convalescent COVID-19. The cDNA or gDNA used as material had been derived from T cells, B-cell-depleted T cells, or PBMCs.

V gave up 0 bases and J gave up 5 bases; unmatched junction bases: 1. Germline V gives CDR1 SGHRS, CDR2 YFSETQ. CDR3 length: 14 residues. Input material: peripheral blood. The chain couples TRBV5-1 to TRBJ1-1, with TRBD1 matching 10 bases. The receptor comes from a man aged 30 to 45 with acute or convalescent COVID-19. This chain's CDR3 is CASSLGQGATEAFF. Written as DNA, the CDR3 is TGCGCCAGCAGCTTGGGACAGGGGGCAACTGAAGCTTTCTTT. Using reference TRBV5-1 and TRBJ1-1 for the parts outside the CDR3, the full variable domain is KAGVTQTPRYLIKTRGQQVTLSCSPISGHRSVSWYQQTPGQGLQFLFEYFSETQRNKGNFPGRFSGRQFSNSRSEMNVSTLELGDSALYLCASSLGQGATEAFFGQGTRLTVV.